This entry lists 20 T cell receptor beta chains sequenced from one sample in a study of blood T cell repertoires in COVID-19. The assay was immunoSEQ multiplex PCR, and TCRdb's table has in-frame clones only and misses some. The sample yields around 310,000 clones, around 90% seen once. Sequenced input: PBMCs or T cells enriched from blood (not recorded which). These receptors originate from a man aged 30 to 39 who had recovered from COVID-19.

The V gene is TRBV11-2, the J gene TRBJ2-5, with 7 nucleotides matching TRBD1. V shed 3 bases, J shed 3 bases, and the junction held 1 base outside the gene matches. Germline V gene sequence: CDR1 SGHAT, CDR2 FQNNGV. The CDR3 covers 13 residues. Here the CDR3 reads CASSFGQEETQYF. The CDR3 nucleotides read TGTGCCAGCAGCTTCGGACAGGAAGAGACCCAGTACTTC.

The V and J genes are TRBV6-1 and TRBJ2-2, with D hard to call. CDR1 and CDR2 from the germline V gene are MNHNS and SASEGT. Trimming left V 2 bases short and J 5 bases short, with 9 bases between. The CDR3 is 14 residues long. The CDR3 nucleotides are TGTGCCAGCAGTGAAAGCATTGAGACCGGGGAGCTGTTTTTT. Its protein product is CASSESIETGELFF.

The chain joins TRBV11-2 to TRBJ2-5; 9 nucleotides agree with TRBD1. With V trimmed by 3 bases and J by 6 bases, 5 bases remained unmatched. The CDR3 has 14 amino acids. Germline V CDR1 and CDR2: SGHAT, FQNNGV. CDR3 coding DNA: TGTGCCAGCAGCTTGGGACAGGGTATTCAGACCCAGTACTTC. It specifies CASSLGQGIQTQYF.

This chain connects TRBV28 to TRBJ2-7; 8 nucleotides agree with TRBD2. The CDR3 covers 14 residues. Germline CDR1 MDHEN, CDR2 SYDVKM. V gave up 4 bases and J gave up 1 base; unmatched junction bases: 3. The CDR3 DNA reads TGTGCCAGCAGTTGGACTAGCATGTCCTACGAGCAGTACTTC. Protein product: CASSWTSMSYEQYF.

The V and J genes are TRBV9 and TRBJ2-7; possible D gene TRBD1, 5 bases. Germline-derived CDR1 and CDR2 are SGDLS and YYNGEE. The CDR3 loop spans 15 amino acids. V lost 0 bases, J lost 5 bases, and 15 bases lay in between. The CDR3 is CASSVEGQGKDEQYF. The CDR3 DNA follows: TGTGCCAGCAGCGTAGAGGGGCAGGGAAAGGACGAGCAGTACTTC.

About this clone itself: A read error may produce the germline difference seen at one junction end. The chain is built from TRBV5-1 and TRBJ2-3, with no clear D. The CDR3 runs 13 residues. Looked up from germline, CDR1 is SGHRS and CDR2 is YFSETQ. The CDR3 nucleotides read TGCGCCAGCGGCTTGGGCGGTGCAGATACGCAGTATTTT. Protein sequence: CASGLGGADTQYF.

The rearrangement joins TRBV6-5 to TRBJ2-1; possible D gene TRBD1, 5 bases. Per germline, CDR1 MNHEY and CDR2 SVGAGI. The CDR3 sequence is 10 residues long. V gave up 8 bases and J gave up 6 bases, with 5 bases separating them. This CDR3 is CASQGNEQFF. The CDR3 DNA reads as TGTGCCAGCCAGGGCAATGAGCAGTTCTTC.

The rearrangement links TRBV12-2 to TRBJ2-3; the table's D gene call, TRBD2, was not cross checked with the DNA. TRBV12-2 is classified as a pseudogene. The CDR3 sequence is 18 residues long. The CDR3 protein is CASRLAPQLAEGADTQYF. CDR3 DNA: TGTGCAAGTCGCTTAGCGCCCCAACTAGCGGAGGGGGCAGATACGCAGTATTTT.

The chain links TRBV18 to TRBJ2-1; 8 bases are a match to TRBD1. Germline V CDR1 and CDR2: KGHSH, LQKENI. The CDR3 contains 15 residues. V was pared by 2 bases and J by 7 bases, with 7 bases of the junction left unmatched. The CDR3 protein is CASSPEDRVGNEQFF. The CDR3 DNA reads as TGTGCCAGCTCACCAGAGGACAGGGTAGGGAATGAGCAGTTCTTC.

The chain employs TRBV2 and TRBJ1-5; D remains ambiguous. The CDR3 extends over 12 amino acids. Trimming took off 8 bases at V and 4 bases at J, with 9 bases between the two ends. The V gene's germline CDR1 is SNHLY and CDR2 FYNNEI. The CDR3 DNA reads as TGTGCCAGCCGCGACTTGAATCAGCCCCAGCATTTT. Encoded protein: CASRDLNQPQHF.

This clone showed up just once. The V gene is TRBV7-9, the J gene TRBJ1-6; 7 nucleotides agree with TRBD1. Germline lookup yields CDR1 SEHNR and CDR2 FQNEAQ (reference sequence). V shed 1 base and J 14 bases; nucleotides not matched to a gene: 2. The CDR3 is made up of 12 amino acids. CDR3 in DNA: TGTGCCAGCAGCTTAGGACAGGGCGCCCTCCACTTT. It yields the protein CASSLGQGALHF.

The chain carries TRBV21-1 and TRBJ1-6; TRBD1, the table's D call, was not compared with the DNA. TRBV21-1 corresponds to a pseudogene. This CDR3 spans 16 amino acids. CDR3 region: CASSDRASSYNSPLHF. In DNA form, the CDR3 reads TGTGCCAGCAGCGACAGGGCGAGCTCCTATAATTCACCCCTCCACTTT.

This chain joins TRBV3-1 (or the pseudogene TRBV3-2) and TRBJ2-3; maybe TRBD1 (5 bases). Between the trimmed V and J ends, which lost 7 bases and 4 bases, there was a span of 15 bases. Germline CDR1 is LGHDT and CDR2 is YNNKEL (reference sequence). CDR3 length: 14 amino acids. CDR3 in amino acids: CASTPMGQADTQYF. Written as DNA, the CDR3 is TGTGCCAGCACCCCCATGGGGCAAGCAGATACGCAGTATTTT.

The chain uses TRBV5-1 and TRBJ2-5, with 7 bases that match TRBD1. V lost 4 bases, J lost 2 bases, and 11 bases stayed unmatched. The CDR3 loop spans 16 amino acids. The V gene's germline CDR1 is SGHRS and CDR2 YFSETQ. The DNA of the CDR3 is TGCGCCAGCAGCATGACAGGGCGGTCGGGACAAGAGACCCAGTACTTC. This gives the protein CASSMTGRSGQETQYF.

On this clone: Other DNA sequences within the sample encode an identical CDR3. The rearrangement uses TRBV20-1 and TRBJ2-7, with 9 bases matching TRBD1. There are 11 residues in the CDR3. Germline values: CDR1 DFQATT, CDR2 SNEGSKA (reference sequence). V trimming: 5 bases; J trimming: 5 bases; junction bases outside the gene matches: 1. In nucleotides, the CDR3 is TGCAGTGCTCGACAGGGGGACGAGCAGTACTTC. Protein sequence: CSARQGDEQYF.

The chain carries TRBV5-1 and TRBJ1-1, with TRBD1 as a possible D gene (5 bases). With 0 bases removed from V and 1 base from J, the gap between germline ends came to 7 bases. The germline gives CDR1 SGHRS, CDR2 YFSETQ. CDR3 length: 14 residues. CDR3 protein: CASSLVQGNTEAFF. CDR3 sequence (DNA): TGCGCCAGCAGCTTGGTCCAGGGGAACACTGAAGCTTTCTTT. Using reference TRBV5-1 and TRBJ1-1 for the parts outside the CDR3, the full variable domain is KAGVTQTPRYLIKTRGQQVTLSCSPISGHRSVSWYQQTPGQGLQFLFEYFSETQRNKGNFPGRFSGRQFSNSRSEMNVSTLELGDSALYLCASSLVQGNTEAFFGQGTRLTVV.

The chain joins TRBV4-1 to TRBJ2-1, with 15 bases matching TRBD2. The germline CDR1 and CDR2 sequences are MGHRA and YSYEKL. This CDR3 is built from 16 residues. V lost 5 bases, J lost 9 bases, and 8 bases stayed unmatched. Here the CDR3 DNA reads TGCGCCAGCAGCACCGGACTAGCGGGGGGGCTGACTGAGCAGTTCTTC. Amino acid sequence: CASSTGLAGGLTEQFF.

The J gene is TRBJ1-2, the V gene TRBV9; 7 bases fit TRBD1. J was trimmed by 3 bases and V by 2 bases; bases with no gene match: 4. This CDR3 has 14 residues. Germline values: CDR1 SGDLS, CDR2 YYNGEE. CDR3 DNA sequence: TGTGCCAGCAGCGTTTCCGACAGGGACTATGGCTACACCTTC. It codes for CASSVSDRDYGYTF.

The CDR3 reads CASSQIQGVGNSPLHF. The CDR3 bases are TGTGCCAGCAGCCAAATACAGGGAGTGGGGAATTCACCCCTCCACTTT. The chain employs TRBV7-9 and TRBJ1-6, with D possibly matching TRBD1 (6 bases). The CDR3 runs 16 residues. V was cut by 5 bases and J by 7 bases, with 18 bases left in between. Per the germline V gene, CDR1 is SEHNR and CDR2 is FQNEAQ (reference sequence). The full variable domain, rest sourced from reference TRBV7-9 and TRBJ1-6, is DTGVSQNPRHKITKRGQNVTFRCDPISEHNRLYWYRQTLGQGPEFLTYFQNEAQLEKSRLLSDRFSAERPKGSFSTLEIQRTEQGDSAMYLCASSQIQGVGNSPLHFGNGTRLTVT.

The V gene is TRBV4-1, the J gene TRBJ1-3, with a tentative D call TRBD1 (5 bases). Trimming stripped 2 bases from V and 0 bases from J, with 11 bases between. The CDR3 runs to 16 residues. Germline CDR1 and CDR2: MGHRA and YSYEKL. Written as DNA, the CDR3 is TGCGCCAGCAGCCAAACTGGGGCCGACTCTGGAAACACCATATATTTT. Its translation is CASSQTGADSGNTIYF.